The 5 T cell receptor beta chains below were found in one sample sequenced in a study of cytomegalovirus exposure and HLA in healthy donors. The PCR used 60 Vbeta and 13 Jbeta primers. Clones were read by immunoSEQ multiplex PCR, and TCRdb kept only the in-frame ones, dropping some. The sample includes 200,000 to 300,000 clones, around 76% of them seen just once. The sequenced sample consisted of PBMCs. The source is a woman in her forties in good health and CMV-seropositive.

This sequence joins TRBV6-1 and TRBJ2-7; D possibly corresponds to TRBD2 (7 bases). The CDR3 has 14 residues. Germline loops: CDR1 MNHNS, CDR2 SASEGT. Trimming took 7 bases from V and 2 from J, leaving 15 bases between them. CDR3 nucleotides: TGTGCCAGCATGCGGGGGACAAGCCCCTACGAGCAGTACTTC. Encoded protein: CASMRGTSPYEQYF.

CDR3 region: CASSPPRRSYEQYF. The CDR3 DNA sequence: TGTGCCAGCAGTCCCCCCCGGCGGTCCTACGAGCAGTACTTC. This rearrangement joins TRBV28 to TRBJ2-7; D is unclear. Germline V gene data show CDR1 as MDHEN and CDR2 as SYDVKM. The CDR3 consists of 14 residues. Trimming stripped 5 bases from V and 1 base from J, with 12 bases between.

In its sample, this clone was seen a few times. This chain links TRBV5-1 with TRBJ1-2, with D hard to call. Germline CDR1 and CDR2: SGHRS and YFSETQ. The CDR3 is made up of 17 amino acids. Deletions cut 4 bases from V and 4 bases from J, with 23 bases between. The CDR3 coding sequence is TGCGCCAGCAGCCCGCGCCCGATGGGGTCAGAGGGCTATGGCTACACCTTC. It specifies CASSPRPMGSEGYGYTF.

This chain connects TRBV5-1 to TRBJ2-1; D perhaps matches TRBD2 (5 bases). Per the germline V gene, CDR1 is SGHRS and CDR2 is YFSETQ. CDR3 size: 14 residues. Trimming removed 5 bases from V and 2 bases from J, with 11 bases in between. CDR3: CASRPGITYNEQFF. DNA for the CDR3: TGCGCCAGCAGGCCGGGGATTACCTACAATGAGCAGTTCTTC. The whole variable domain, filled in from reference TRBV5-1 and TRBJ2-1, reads KAGVTQTPRYLIKTRGQQVTLSCSPISGHRSVSWYQQTPGQGLQFLFEYFSETQRNKGNFPGRFSGRQFSNSRSEMNVSTLELGDSALYLCASRPGITYNEQFFGPGTRLTVL.

The CDR3 is CAWSEGSGGEKLFF. The DNA of the CDR3 is TGTGCCTGGAGTGAAGGGTCAGGGGGTGAAAAACTGTTTTTT. The chain links TRBV30 to TRBJ1-4; the match to TRBD1 covers 7 bases. Trimming at V came to 1 base and at J to 7 bases, leaving 6 bases not matched to a gene. The CDR3 sequence is 14 residues long. CDR1 and CDR2 (germline): GTSNPN, SVGIG (reference sequence).